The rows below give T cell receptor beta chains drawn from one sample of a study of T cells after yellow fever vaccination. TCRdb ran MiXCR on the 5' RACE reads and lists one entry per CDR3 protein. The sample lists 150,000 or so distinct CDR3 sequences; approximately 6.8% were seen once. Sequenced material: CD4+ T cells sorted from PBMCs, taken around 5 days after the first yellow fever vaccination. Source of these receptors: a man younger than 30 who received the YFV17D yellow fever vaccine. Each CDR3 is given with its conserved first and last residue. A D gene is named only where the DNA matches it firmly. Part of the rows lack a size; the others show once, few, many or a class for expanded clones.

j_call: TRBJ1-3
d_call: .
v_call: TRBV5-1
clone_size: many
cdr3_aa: CASSLGVPSSGNTIYF
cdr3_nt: TGCGCCAGCAGCTTGGGGGTACCGAGCTCTGGAAACACCATATATTTT

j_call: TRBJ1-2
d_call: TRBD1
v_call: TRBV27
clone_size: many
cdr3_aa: CASSARGRANYGYTF
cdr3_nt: TGTGCCAGCAGTGCCAGGGGGCGAGCTAACTATGGCTACACCTTC

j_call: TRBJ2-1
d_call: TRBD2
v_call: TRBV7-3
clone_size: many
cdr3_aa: CASSLNLAGTKQFF
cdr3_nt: TGTGCCAGCAGCTTAAATCTAGCGGGGACGAAGCAGTTCTTC

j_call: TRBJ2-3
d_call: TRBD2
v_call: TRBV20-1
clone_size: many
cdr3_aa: CSASGGAGTQYF
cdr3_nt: TGCAGTGCTAGCGGGGGGGCCGGTACGCAGTATTTT

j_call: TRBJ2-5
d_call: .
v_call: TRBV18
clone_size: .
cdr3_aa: CASSPQTVQETQYF
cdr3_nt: TGTGCCAGCTCACCGCAGACAGTTCAAGAGACCCAGTACTTC

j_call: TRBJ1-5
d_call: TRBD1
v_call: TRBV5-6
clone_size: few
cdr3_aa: CASSLDRGNLNQPQHF
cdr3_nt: TGTGCCAGCAGCTTGGACAGGGGGAATCTCAATCAGCCCCAGCATTTT

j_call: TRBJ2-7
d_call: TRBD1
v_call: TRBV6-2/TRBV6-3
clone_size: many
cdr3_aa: CASTRYRGHYEQYF
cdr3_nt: TGTGCCAGCACTCGTTACAGGGGACATTACGAGCAGTACTTC

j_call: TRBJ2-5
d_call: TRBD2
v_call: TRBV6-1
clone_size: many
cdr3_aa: CASRPSGGSVETQYF
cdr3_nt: TGTGCCAGCAGACCTAGCGGGGGTTCGGTTGAGACCCAGTACTTC

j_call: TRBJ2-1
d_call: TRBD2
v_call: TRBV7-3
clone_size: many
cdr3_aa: CASSLMGGGYNEQFF
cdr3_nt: TGTGCCAGCAGCTTAATGGGCGGGGGTTACAATGAGCAGTTCTTC

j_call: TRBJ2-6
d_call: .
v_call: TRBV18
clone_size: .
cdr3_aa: CASSPGHSGANVLTF
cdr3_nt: TGTGCCAGCTCACCAGGACACTCTGGGGCCAACGTCCTGACTTTC

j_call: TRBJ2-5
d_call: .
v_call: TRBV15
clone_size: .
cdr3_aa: CATSQPGGPNQETQYF
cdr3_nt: TGTGCCACCAGCCAACCCGGGGGGCCAAACCAAGAGACCCAGTACTTC

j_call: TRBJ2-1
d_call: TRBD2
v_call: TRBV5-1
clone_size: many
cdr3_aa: CASSRMGGREFF
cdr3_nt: TGCGCCAGCAGCCGTATGGGGGGGAGGGAGTTCTTC

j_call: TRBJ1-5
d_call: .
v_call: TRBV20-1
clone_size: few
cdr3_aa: CSARDRAGGGQPQHF
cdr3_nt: TGCAGTGCTAGAGATCGGGCGGGAGGGGGTCAGCCCCAGCATTTT

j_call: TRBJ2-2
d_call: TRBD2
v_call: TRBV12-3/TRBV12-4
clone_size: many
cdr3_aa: CASRRTSGETGELFF
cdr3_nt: TGTGCCAGCAGAAGAACTAGCGGGGAAACCGGGGAGCTGTTTTTT

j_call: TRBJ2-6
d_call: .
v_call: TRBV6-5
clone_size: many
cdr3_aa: CASSYNSGANVLTF
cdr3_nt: TGTGCCAGCAGTTACAACTCTGGGGCCAACGTCCTGACTTTC

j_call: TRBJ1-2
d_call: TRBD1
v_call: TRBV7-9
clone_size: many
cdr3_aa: CASSPDRGHGYTF
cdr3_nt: TGTGCCAGCAGTCCGGACAGGGGGCACGGCTACACCTTC

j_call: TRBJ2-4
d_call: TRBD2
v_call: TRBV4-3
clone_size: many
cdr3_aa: CASSQGTSGVYIQYF
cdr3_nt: TGCGCCAGCAGCCAAGGAACTAGCGGAGTATACATTCAGTACTTC

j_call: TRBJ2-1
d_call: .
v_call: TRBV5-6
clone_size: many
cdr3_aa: CASSPTADNEQFF
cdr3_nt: TGTGCCAGCAGCCCGACTGCCGACAATGAGCAGTTCTTC

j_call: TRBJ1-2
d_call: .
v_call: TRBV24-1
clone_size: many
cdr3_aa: CATSDHNRVDGYTF
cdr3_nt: TGTGCCACCAGTGACCATAACAGGGTTGATGGCTACACCTTC

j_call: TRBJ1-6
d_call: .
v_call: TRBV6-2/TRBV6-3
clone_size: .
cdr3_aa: CASENRERLNSPLHF
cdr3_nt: TGTGCCAGCGAAAACAGGGAACGTTTAAATTCACCCCTCCACTTT

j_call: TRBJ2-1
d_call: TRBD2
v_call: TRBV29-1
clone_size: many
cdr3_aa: CSVSSGGPLGQFF
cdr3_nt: TGCAGCGTGTCTAGCGGGGGGCCCTTAGGGCAGTTCTTC

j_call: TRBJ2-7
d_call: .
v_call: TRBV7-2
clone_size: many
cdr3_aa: CASSLGPGSFYEQYF
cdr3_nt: TGTGCCAGCAGCTTAGGCCCCGGGTCCTTCTACGAGCAGTACTTC

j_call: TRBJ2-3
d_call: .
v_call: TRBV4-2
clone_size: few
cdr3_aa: CASSPRDSDTQYF
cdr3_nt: TGTGCCAGCAGCCCGCGGGACTCAGATACGCAGTATTTT

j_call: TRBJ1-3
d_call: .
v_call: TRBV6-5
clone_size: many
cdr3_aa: CASSPSGNTIYF
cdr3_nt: TGTGCCAGCAGTCCCTCTGGAAACACCATATATTTT

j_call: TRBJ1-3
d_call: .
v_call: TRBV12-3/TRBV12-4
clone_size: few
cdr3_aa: CASSLQDAVPGNTIYF
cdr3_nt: TGTGCCAGCAGTTTACAGGACGCAGTCCCTGGAAACACCATATATTTT

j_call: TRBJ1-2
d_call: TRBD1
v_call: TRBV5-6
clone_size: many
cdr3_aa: CASSQGQGNYGYTF
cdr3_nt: TGTGCCAGCAGCCAGGGACAGGGTAACTATGGCTACACCTTC

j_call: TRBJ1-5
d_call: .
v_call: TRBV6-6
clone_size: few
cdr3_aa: CASSPRDQPQHF
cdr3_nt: TGTGCCAGCAGCCCCCGGGATCAGCCCCAGCATTTT

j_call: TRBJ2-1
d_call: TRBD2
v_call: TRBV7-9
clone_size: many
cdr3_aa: CASSSLAGPHNEQFF
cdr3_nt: TGTGCCAGCAGCTCACTAGCGGGGCCTCACAATGAGCAGTTCTTC